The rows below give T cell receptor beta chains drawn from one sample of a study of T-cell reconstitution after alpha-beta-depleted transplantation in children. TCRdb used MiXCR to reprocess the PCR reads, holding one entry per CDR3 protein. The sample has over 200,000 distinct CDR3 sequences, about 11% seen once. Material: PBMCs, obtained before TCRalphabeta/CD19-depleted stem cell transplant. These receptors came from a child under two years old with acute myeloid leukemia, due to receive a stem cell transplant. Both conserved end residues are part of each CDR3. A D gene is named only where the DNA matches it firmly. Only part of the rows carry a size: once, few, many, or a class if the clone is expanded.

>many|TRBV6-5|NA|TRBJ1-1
CASSYSMGPNTEAFF
TGTGCCAGCAGTTACTCGATGGGGCCGAACACTGAAGCTTTCTTT
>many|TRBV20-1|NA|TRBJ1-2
CSASARPLLNYGYTF
TGCAGTGCTAGTGCCAGGCCGCTTCTTAACTATGGCTACACCTTC
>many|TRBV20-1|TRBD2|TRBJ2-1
CSARDPMTSGSNEQFF
TGCAGTGCTAGAGATCCGATGACTAGCGGGAGCAATGAGCAGTTCTTC
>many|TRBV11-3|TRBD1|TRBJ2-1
CASSSGTGAYNEQFF
TGTGCCAGCAGCTCTGGGACAGGGGCTTACAATGAGCAGTTCTTC
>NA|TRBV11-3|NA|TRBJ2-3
CANSLGPDTQYF
TGTGCCAACAGCTTAGGTCCCGATACGCAGTATTTT
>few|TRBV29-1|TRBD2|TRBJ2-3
CSVSLAGELDTQYF
TGCAGCGTTTCCCTAGCGGGAGAATTAGATACGCAGTATTTT
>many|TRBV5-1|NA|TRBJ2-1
CASSLVVALANEQFF
TGCGCCAGCAGCTTGGTAGTAGCGCTGGCAAATGAGCAGTTCTTC
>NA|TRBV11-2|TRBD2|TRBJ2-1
CASSLKRETGEQFF
TGTGCCAGCAGCTTAAAGCGGGAGACGGGTGAGCAGTTCTTC
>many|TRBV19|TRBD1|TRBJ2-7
CASSTGPTGAEQYF
TGTGCCAGTAGTACCGGACCGACAGGGGCCGAGCAGTACTTC
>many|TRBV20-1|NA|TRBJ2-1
CSASEGVRHNEQFF
TGCAGTGCTAGTGAGGGAGTTCGACACAATGAGCAGTTCTTC
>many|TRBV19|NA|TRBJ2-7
CASSIAGNEQYF
TGTGCCAGTAGTATAGCTGGAAACGAGCAGTACTTC
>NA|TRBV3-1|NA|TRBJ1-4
CASSRKPAASNEKLFF
TGTGCCAGCAGTCGTAAGCCGGCAGCTTCTAATGAAAAACTGTTTTTT
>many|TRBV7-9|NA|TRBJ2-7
CASSLGPRGYEQYF
TGTGCCAGCAGCTTGGGCCCCAGAGGCTACGAGCAGTACTTC
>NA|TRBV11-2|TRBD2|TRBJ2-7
CASSSSPGGEQYF
TGTGCCAGCAGCTCCTCACCGGGGGGAGAGCAGTACTTC
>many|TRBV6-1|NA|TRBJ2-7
CASRRERSYEQYF
TGTGCCAGCCGTAGGGAGCGCTCCTACGAGCAGTACTTC
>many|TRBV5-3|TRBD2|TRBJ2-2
CARSPWTSGINTGELFF
TGTGCCAGAAGCCCTTGGACTAGCGGGATCAACACCGGGGAGCTGTTTTTT
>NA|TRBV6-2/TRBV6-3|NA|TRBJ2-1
CASSFGFSYNEQFF
TGTGCCAGCAGTTTTGGGTTCTCCTACAATGAGCAGTTCTTC
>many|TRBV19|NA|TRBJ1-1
CAISGQTEAFF
TGTGCCATCTCAGGGCAGACTGAAGCTTTCTTT
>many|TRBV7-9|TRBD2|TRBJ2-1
CASSLGLAPLSYNEQFF
TGTGCCAGCAGCTTGGGACTAGCGCCCCTCTCCTACAATGAGCAGTTCTTC
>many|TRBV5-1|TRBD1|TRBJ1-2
CASSQDRATNYGYTF
TGCGCCAGCAGCCAAGACAGGGCCACTAACTATGGCTACACCTTC
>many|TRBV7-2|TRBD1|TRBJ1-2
CASSLRYRGRGGYTF
TGTGCCAGCAGCTTACGTTACAGGGGGCGCGGTGGCTACACCTTC
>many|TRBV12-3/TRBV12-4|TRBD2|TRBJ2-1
CASSSLPPGTSGRGNNEQFF
TGTGCCAGCAGTTCCCTTCCCCCCGGGACTAGCGGGAGAGGAAACAATGAGCAGTTCTTC
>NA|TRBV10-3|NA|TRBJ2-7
CAISDVPGANYEQYF
TGTGCCATCAGTGATGTCCCAGGGGCGAACTACGAGCAGTACTTC
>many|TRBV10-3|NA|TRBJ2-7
CAISERSPYEQYF
TGTGCCATCAGTGAGAGGTCGCCCTACGAGCAGTACTTC
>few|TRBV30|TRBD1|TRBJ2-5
CAWRWTGGSIF
TGTGCCTGGAGGTGGACAGGGGGAAGTATTTTC
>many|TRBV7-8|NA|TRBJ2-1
CASSIKVGLNEQFF
TGTGCCAGCAGCATTAAAGTGGGTCTCAATGAGCAGTTCTTC
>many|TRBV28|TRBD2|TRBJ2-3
CASSDRTGGRADTQYF
TGTGCCAGCAGTGACAGGACGGGGGGGAGAGCAGATACGCAGTATTTT
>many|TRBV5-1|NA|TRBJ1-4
CASSLNSGNEKLFF
TGCGCCAGCAGCTTGAACAGCGGTAATGAAAAACTGTTTTTT
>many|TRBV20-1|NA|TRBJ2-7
CSANLGQIIAYEQYF
TGCAGTGCTAACCTGGGGCAGATAATTGCCTACGAGCAGTACTTC
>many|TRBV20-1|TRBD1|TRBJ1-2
CSAWTGENGYTF
TGCAGTGCGTGGACAGGGGAAAATGGCTACACCTTC
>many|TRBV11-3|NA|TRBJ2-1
CASTRRSSYNEQFF
TGTGCCAGCACCCGACGGAGCTCCTACAATGAGCAGTTCTTC
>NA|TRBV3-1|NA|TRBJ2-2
CASSAPELGFTGELFF
TGTGCCAGCAGCGCCCCGGAACTAGGGTTTACCGGGGAGCTGTTTTTT
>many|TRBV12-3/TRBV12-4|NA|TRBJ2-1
CASRKPDHNEQFF
TGTGCCAGCCGGAAGCCCGACCACAATGAGCAGTTCTTC
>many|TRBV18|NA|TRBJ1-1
CASSPAQSEAFF
TGTGCCAGCTCACCAGCCCAGTCGGAAGCTTTCTTT
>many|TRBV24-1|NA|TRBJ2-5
CATSDGMQETQYF
TGTGCCACCAGTGATGGGATGCAAGAGACCCAGTACTTC
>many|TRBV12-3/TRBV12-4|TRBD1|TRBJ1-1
CASSPRGTEAFF
TGTGCCAGCAGTCCCAGGGGGACTGAAGCTTTCTTT
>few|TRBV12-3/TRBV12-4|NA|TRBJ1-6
CASSQGPNSPLHF
TGTGCCAGCAGTCAAGGGCCTAATTCACCCCTCCACTTT
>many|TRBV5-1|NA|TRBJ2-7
CASSLSGEVHEQYF
TGCGCCAGCAGCTTGTCAGGGGAGGTCCACGAGCAGTACTTC
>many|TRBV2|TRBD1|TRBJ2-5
CASSEDREKTQYF
TGTGCCAGCAGTGAGGACAGGGAGAAGACCCAGTACTTC
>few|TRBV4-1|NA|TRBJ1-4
CASSLQGSPNEKLFF
TGCGCCAGCAGTCTGCAGGGTTCGCCTAATGAAAAACTGTTTTTT
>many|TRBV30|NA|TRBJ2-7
CAWSVFYEQYF
TGTGCCTGGAGTGTATTCTACGAGCAGTACTTC
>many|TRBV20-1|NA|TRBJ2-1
CSARVSRGPYNEQFF
TGCAGTGCTAGAGTCAGCCGGGGGCCGTACAATGAGCAGTTCTTC
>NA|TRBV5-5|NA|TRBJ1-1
CASSLGGLSMNTEAFF
TGTGCCAGCAGCTTGGGGGGGCTGAGTATGAACACTGAAGCTTTCTTT
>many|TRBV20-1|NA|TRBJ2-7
CSASSPGDYEQYF
TGCAGTGCTAGTAGTCCAGGAGACTACGAGCAGTACTTC
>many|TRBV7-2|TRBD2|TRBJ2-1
CASSFSVREGEQFF
TGTGCCAGCAGCTTCAGTGTGCGGGAGGGAGAGCAGTTCTTC
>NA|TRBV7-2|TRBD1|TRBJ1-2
CASSTRTGRGYTF
TGTGCCAGCAGCACCCGGACAGGGCGGGGCTACACCTTC
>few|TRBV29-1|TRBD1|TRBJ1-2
CSVIRTGGSRSYTF
TGCAGCGTAATACGTACAGGGGGTTCGAGGAGCTACACCTTC
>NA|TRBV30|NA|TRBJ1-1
CAWSRANTEAFF
TGTGCCTGGAGTCGCGCGAACACTGAAGCTTTCTTT
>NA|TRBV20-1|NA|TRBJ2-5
CSARGGAGVRETQYF
TGCAGTGCTAGAGGAGGCGCAGGGGTTCGGGAGACCCAGTACTTC
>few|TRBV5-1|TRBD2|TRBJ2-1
CASSQGLLAGVYNEQFF
TGCGCCAGCAGCCAAGGGCTACTAGCGGGAGTCTACAATGAGCAGTTCTTC
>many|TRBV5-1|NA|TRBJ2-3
CASSLRGNTDTQYF
TGCGCCAGCAGCTTGAGGGGAAACACAGATACGCAGTATTTT
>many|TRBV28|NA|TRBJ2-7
CASRPTGPTPYEQYF
TGTGCCAGCAGACCGACAGGACCGACTCCCTACGAGCAGTACTTC
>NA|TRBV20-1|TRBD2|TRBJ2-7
CSASLTGTSGTNEQYF
TGCAGTGCCAGTCTGACCGGGACTAGCGGGACGAACGAGCAGTACTTC
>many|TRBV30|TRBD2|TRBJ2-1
CAWSGLAGNEQFF
TGTGCCTGGAGTGGACTAGCGGGAAATGAGCAGTTCTTC
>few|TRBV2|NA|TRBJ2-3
CASRNYGAWDTQYF
TGTGCCAGCAGAAATTACGGGGCTTGGGATACGCAGTATTTT
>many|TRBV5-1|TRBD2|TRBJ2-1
CASSSLAVMPYNEQFF
TGCGCCAGCAGCTCTCTAGCGGTTATGCCCTACAATGAGCAGTTCTTC
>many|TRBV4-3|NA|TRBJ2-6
CASSQEWSRGANVLTF
TGCGCCAGCAGCCAAGAGTGGTCGCGGGGGGCCAACGTCCTGACTTTC